This T cell receptor (beta chain) was identified during a study of OX40 agonist ivuxolimab in advanced cancers. Looked up from germline, CDR1 is MNHEY and CDR2 is SMNVEV (reference sequence). V was shortened by 2 bases and J by 3 bases, with 19 bases between the two germline ends. There are 17 residues in the CDR3. Excluded were patients having autoimmune disease history or systemic immunosuppression. Peripheral blood came from all dose cohorts at three timepoints. Data came from immunoSEQ multiplex PCR; TCRdb stores just in-frame clones and leaves some out. The data show about 110,000 clones, less than 95% seen once. This clone was counted a single time.

The clonotype was recovered from an adult with an advanced solid tumor such as melanoma, head and neck, liver or kidney cancer. The sequences come from CD4+ or CD8+ T cells sorted from blood, collected in a trial of the OX40 agonist ivuxolimab. The genes are TRBV27 and TRBJ2-5; the D gene is possibly TRBD1 (5 bases). The DNA of the CDR3 is TGTGCCAGCAGTTTAGGGCAGGGTCGATCCGCAAAAGAGACCCAGTACTTC. Its translation is CASSLGQGRSAKETQYF.